The rows below give T cell receptor beta chains drawn from one sample of a study of cytomegalovirus exposure and HLA in healthy donors. Clones were read by immunoSEQ multiplex PCR, and TCRdb kept only the in-frame ones, dropping some. The sample comprises about 89,000 clones, around 76% of which are singletons, and around 10% rests with the top ten. Sequences were obtained from PBMCs. These receptors all come from a young man in good health and CMV-seropositive. Each CDR3 is given with its conserved first and last residue. The order of the fields is D gene, V gene, clone size, J gene, CDR3 DNA, CDR3 protein. A D gene is named only where the DNA matches it firmly. Some rows have no size entry. The others give once, few or many, or a class for an expanded clone.

TRBD2,TRBV7-9,.,TRBJ2-7,TGTTCCAGCAGCCTTTCGGGGGGGGCCTCCGACGAGCAGTACTTC,CSSSLSGGASDEQYF
.,TRBV29-1,.,TRBJ1-2,TGCAGCGCCGGGCGAGGGCCTAACTATGGCTACACCTTC,CSAGRGPNYGYTF
.,TRBV30,.,TRBJ2-5,TGTGCCTGGACTAGCCGAGAGACCCAGTACTTC,CAWTSRETQYF
.,TRBV13,few,TRBJ1-2,TGTGCCAGCAGCACCGACGAGCGGCCCTATGGCTACACCTTC,CASSTDERPYGYTF
TRBD1,TRBV7-9,.,TRBJ1-1,TGTGCCAGCAGCTTGACAGGGGGCTTCGCTATGGCTTTCTTT,CASSLTGGFAMAFF
TRBD1,TRBV5-1,.,TRBJ1-3,TGCGCCAGCAGCAGGGACAGAAGAAACACCATATATTTT,CASSRDRRNTIYF
.,TRBV30,.,TRBJ1-1,TGTGCCTGGAGAGGAGGGTTTGTAGCTTTCTTT,CAWRGGFVAFF
.,TRBV14,.,TRBJ1-4,TGTGCCAGCAGCCTACGAAACGCTAGTGAAAAACTGTTTTTT,CASSLRNASEKLFF
TRBD1,TRBV18,.,TRBJ2-7,TGTGCCAGCTCACCACCGGGCAGGGGGTCCCACGAGCAGTACTTC,CASSPPGRGSHEQYF
TRBD1,TRBV6-5,.,TRBJ2-1,TGTGCCAGCAGTTACGACAGGGGGGTGAATGAGCAGTTCTTC,CASSYDRGVNEQFF
.,TRBV28,.,TRBJ1-6,TGTGCCAGCGTCGGCCAGGGGCATTCACCCCTCCACTTT,CASVGQGHSPLHF
.,TRBV9,once,TRBJ2-5,TGTGCCAGCAGCGTAGATGGGAGGGGGGGAAGACAAGAGACCCAGTACTTC,CASSVDGRGGRQETQYF
.,TRBV7-3,.,TRBJ2-7,TGTGCCAGCAGCTTAACAGGGGGCTACGAGCAGTACTTC,CASSLTGGYEQYF
.,TRBV2,.,TRBJ1-6,TGTGCCAGCAGTGTGCAGGGTAATTCACCCCTCCACTTT,CASSVQGNSPLHF
.,TRBV4-1,.,TRBJ2-7,TGCGCCAGCAGCCAAGAAGGGGTTTACTACGAGCAGTACTTC,CASSQEGVYYEQYF
TRBD2,TRBV11-2,.,TRBJ2-7,TGTGCCAGCAGCCGGGCGGGGGTATACGAGCAGTACTTC,CASSRAGVYEQYF